What follows are 27 T cell receptor beta chains derived from one specimen sequenced in a study of T cells after yellow fever vaccination. TCRdb fed the 5' RACE reads into MiXCR, producing one record per CDR3 protein. The repertoire holds about 630,000 distinct CDR3 sequences, with 9% to 15% as singletons. This specimen was PBMCs, taken on the day of the yellow fever booster vaccination. Every receptor here comes from a man aged 25 to 40 who received the YFV17D yellow fever vaccine.

This chain connects TRBV4-2 to TRBJ2-1, with 10 bases lining up with TRBD2. J lost 1 base, V lost 1 base, and 1 base had no gene match. This CDR3 has 16 residues. Germline CDR1 is LGHNA and CDR2 is YNFKEQ. The chain's CDR3 is CASSQGAGGSYNEQFF. The CDR3 DNA follows: TGTGCCAGCAGCCAAGGAGCGGGGGGGTCCTACAATGAGCAGTTCTTC.

V and J are TRBV25-1 and TRBJ2-5; D gene ambiguous. V gave up 8 bases and J gave up 1 base, with 17 bases separating them. The CDR3 is 15 residues long. CDR1 and CDR2 (germline): MGHDK, SYGVNS. DNA of the CDR3: TGTGCCAGCGCCGGGCTCGGCAGCCTCCAAGAGACCCAGTACTTC. Its translation is CASAGLGSLQETQYF.

This clonotype was seen a handful of times. The DNA of the CDR3 is TGTGCCAGCAGCTTAAGTAGCGGCTCAGAGACCCAGTACTTC. This sequence encodes CASSLSSGSETQYF. The rearrangement uses TRBV7-3 and TRBJ2-5, with a weak D call TRBD2 (6 bases). The V end was cut by 1 base, the J end by 4 bases, with 10 bases between. This CDR3 has 14 residues. Germline V gene lookup returns CDR1 SGHTA and CDR2 FQGTGA.

This clonotype appeared a few times. The rearrangement joins TRBV20-1 to TRBJ2-3; no firm D call. Trimming left V 4 bases short and J 1 base short, with 12 bases between. The CDR3 totals 14 residues. CDR1 is DFQATT and CDR2 is SNEGSKA in the germline V gene (reference sequence). In DNA form, the CDR3 reads TGCAGTGCTATCGGCAAGAATCGCACAGATACGCAGTATTTT. As protein: CSAIGKNRTDTQYF.

This clonotype was observed many times. The rearrangement uses TRBV11-2 and TRBJ2-4; D remains ambiguous. This CDR3 has 14 residues. V shed 4 bases and J shed 3 bases, with 10 bases lying between them. Germline V gene sequence: CDR1 SGHAT, CDR2 FQNNGV. The CDR3 bases are TGTGCCAGCAGCTCGAGACTTGGCAAAAACATTCAGTACTTC. It encodes CASSSRLGKNIQYF. Using reference TRBV11-2 and TRBJ2-4 for the parts outside the CDR3, the full variable domain is EAGVAQSPRYKIIEKRQSVAFWCNPISGHATLYWYQQILGQGPKLLIQFQNNGVVDDSQLPKDRFSAERLKGVDSTLKIQPAKLEDSAVYLCASSSRLGKNIQYFGAGTRLSVL.

V gene TRBV19 combines with J gene TRBJ2-5, with D unclear. Germline V gives CDR1 LNHDA, CDR2 SQIVND (reference sequence). The CDR3 is 13 amino acids. Trimming cost V 5 bases and J 3 bases, with 10 bases left between them. The chain's CDR3 is CASSRLIEETQYF. The CDR3, as DNA: TGTGCCAGTAGTCGACTGATAGAAGAGACCCAGTACTTC.

This clonotype was seen a handful of times. The V gene is TRBV7-9, the J gene TRBJ1-6, with 8 bases that match TRBD1. Germline CDR1 reads SEHNR; CDR2 reads FQNEAQ (reference sequence). Trimming removed 3 bases from V and 7 bases from J; junction bases left unmatched: 5. The CDR3 totals 15 residues. The CDR3 sequence: CASSFSGGLNSPLHF. CDR3 nucleotides: TGTGCCAGCAGCTTTTCAGGGGGCTTAAATTCACCCCTCCACTTT.

This clonotype was seen only a few times. The chain employs TRBV18 and TRBJ2-5; D is ambiguous. The V gene's germline CDR1 is KGHSH and CDR2 LQKENI. The V and J ends lost 4 bases and 5 bases respectively, with 17 bases between them. This CDR3 is built from 15 residues. The CDR3 nucleotides read TGTGCCAGCTCACTTTCCCCGGGCCGCAGGGAGACCCAGTACTTC. As protein: CASSLSPGRRETQYF.

The gene calls are TRBV7-2 and TRBJ2-2; D not resolved. V was cut by 5 bases and J by 4 bases, with 17 bases left in between. CDR1 is SGHTA and CDR2 is FQGNSA in the germline V gene. The CDR3 runs 16 residues. The CDR3 spells CASSPALGSTTGELFF. The CDR3 DNA reads TGTGCCAGCAGCCCCGCCCTGGGGTCCACCACCGGGGAGCTGTTTTTT.

V is TRBV27 and J is TRBJ2-5; the match to TRBD1 covers 12 bases. CDR1 MNHEY and CDR2 SMNVEV come from the germline V gene (reference sequence). J gave up 8 bases and V 4 bases, and 8 bases lay outside the gene matches. CDR3 length: 15 residues. CDR3 in amino acids: CASSSPGQGAGTQYF. The CDR3 DNA follows: TGTGCCAGCAGTTCCCCGGGACAGGGGGCAGGTACCCAGTACTTC.

This clonotype was counted many times. The chain has TRBV6-2 or TRBV6-3 and TRBJ2-2; TRBD2 aligns across 9 bases. With 0 bases clipped from V and 7 bases from J, the junction kept 12 bases outside the gene matches. CDR1 is MNHEY and CDR2 is SVGEGT in the germline V gene. The CDR3 runs 18 residues. In nucleotides, the CDR3 is TGTGCCAGCAGTTACTCGACCCTTAGCGGGAGAGAAATCGGGGAGCTGTTTTTT. It codes for CASSYSTLSGREIGELFF.

On this clonotype itself: The junction and the germline gene differ at one end; a read error may be behind it. The CDR3 nucleotides are TGCGCCAGCATCTTGTCACGGCAGAGATGGTTCTTC. It specifies CASILSRQRWFF. The chain links TRBV5-1 to TRBJ2-1; no firm D call. The CDR3 has 12 residues. Germline CDR1 SGHRS, CDR2 YFSETQ.

Only a few counts were recorded for this clonotype. This chain joins TRBV4-3 and TRBJ1-2; D is possibly TRBD1 (6 bases). The CDR3 totals 13 residues. In germline, CDR1 is LGHNA, CDR2 YSLEER. V was trimmed by 0 bases and J by 7 bases, leaving 9 bases between them. CDR3 sequence: CASSQEGAGGYTF. The CDR3 DNA is TGCGCCAGCAGCCAAGAGGGGGCGGGTGGCTACACCTTC.

V gene TRBV12-3 or TRBV12-4 combines with J gene TRBJ2-7, with unresolved D. V was clipped by 6 bases and J by 5 bases, with 14 bases between them. This CDR3 spans 13 amino acids. Here the CDR3 DNA reads TGTGCCAGCAGCCTATCTGTCCTAAACGAGCAGTACTTC. Amino acid sequence: CASSLSVLNEQYF.

This clonotype was detected a few times. The chain couples TRBV12-3 or TRBV12-4 to TRBJ1-2; D may be TRBD1 (5 bases). The CDR3 has 16 residues. Trimming took off 7 bases at V and 8 bases at J, with 26 bases between the two ends. The CDR3, as DNA: TGTGCCAGCACCCGAAGGAGGGGAGGATATTTTCAGGGCTACACCTTC. This encodes CASTRRRGGYFQGYTF.

The chain joins TRBV20-1 to TRBJ2-1; D could derive from TRBD1 or TRBD2 (5 bases each). The ends were cut back, 5 bases at V and 11 bases at J, with 19 bases in the middle. There are 13 residues in the CDR3. Germline-derived CDR1 and CDR2 are DFQATT and SNEGSKA (reference sequence). The CDR3 DNA follows: TGCAGTGCTCCCCCCTCAGGCCGGGGCAAGCAGTTCTTC. Amino acid sequence: CSAPPSGRGKQFF.

This clonotype was seen at least ten times. The V call is TRBV5-1, the J call TRBJ2-5; weak D call: TRBD2 (6 bases). The germline V and J ends were trimmed by 2 bases and 1 base, with 9 bases remaining between them. CDR1 and CDR2 from the germline V gene are SGHRS and YFSETQ. CDR3 size: 14 residues. The CDR3 loop reads CASSFPSVQETQYF. The DNA of the CDR3 is TGCGCCAGCAGCTTCCCTAGCGTCCAAGAGACCCAGTACTTC.

This clonotype was detected only a few times. The V and J genes are TRBV7-2 and TRBJ2-3; no definite D call. Germline CDR1 is SGHTA and CDR2 is FQGNSA. V lost 0 bases to trimming and J lost 5 bases, with 9 bases between them. This CDR3 has 14 residues. The CDR3 protein is CASSLAGTIDTQYF. CDR3 nucleotide sequence: TGTGCCAGCAGCTTAGCCGGAACTATAGATACGCAGTATTTT.

This clonotype was detected only a few times. The J gene is TRBJ2-7, the V gene TRBV5-6; D gene uncertain. The germline V gene has CDR1 SGHDT and CDR2 YYEEEE. CDR3 length equals 12 residues. V lost 2 bases, J lost 4 bases, and 7 bases lay in between. The CDR3 here is CASSFTPYEQYF. For the CDR3, the DNA is TGTGCCAGCAGCTTTACCCCGTACGAGCAGTACTTC.

The rearrangement uses TRBV3-1 and TRBJ1-5; TRBD1 matches 7 bases. The CDR3 consists of 15 residues. Trimming cost V 4 bases and J 4 bases; bases outside gene matches: 7. Germline-derived CDR1 and CDR2 are LGHDT and YNNKEL (reference sequence). DNA for the CDR3: TGTGCCAGCAGCCGAGGGGGCGCGGAGAATCAGCCCCAGCATTTT. It translates to CASSRGGAENQPQHF.

This clonotype was observed a few times. The genes are TRBV6-1 and TRBJ1-1, with a possible D match to TRBD1 (6 bases). CDR3 length equals 15 residues. Trimming removed 5 bases at V and 4 bases at J, with 17 bases between. The germline V gene has CDR1 MNHNS and CDR2 SASEGT. CDR3 loop: CASSPNRDWSTEAFF. As DNA, the CDR3 is TGTGCCAGCAGTCCAAACAGGGATTGGAGCACTGAAGCTTTCTTT.

This clonotype was observed at least ten times. The chain carries TRBV5-1 and TRBJ1-1; no definite D call. The CDR3 loop spans 12 amino acids. CDR1 and CDR2 from the germline V gene are SGHRS and YFSETQ. Trimming cost V 0 bases and J 10 bases, with 10 bases left between them. CDR3 DNA sequence: TGCGCCAGCAGCTTGGGCGGAGAGGGAGCTTTCTTT. It is translated as CASSLGGEGAFF.

A few counts support this clonotype. The V gene is TRBV9, the J gene TRBJ2-1; 7 bases match TRBD2. Germline CDR1 and CDR2: SGDLS and YYNGEE. Trimming at V came to 0 bases and at J to 5 bases, leaving 8 bases not matched to a gene. The CDR3 is 16 amino acids. The CDR3 reads CASSVGWEGANNEQFF. The CDR3 DNA follows: TGTGCCAGCAGCGTAGGGTGGGAGGGCGCGAACAATGAGCAGTTCTTC.

This clonotype has a count of ten or more. J is TRBJ1-5 and V is TRBV5-1; perhaps TRBD1 as D (5 bases). CDR3 length equals 14 residues. CDR1 is SGHRS, CDR2 YFSETQ, per germline. V dropped 0 bases and J dropped 4 bases, with 8 bases sitting between them. CDR3 loop: CASSLEGPNQPQHF. CDR3 DNA sequence: TGCGCCAGCAGCTTGGAGGGACCAAATCAGCCCCAGCATTTT.

This clonotype was seen a few times. This chain uses TRBV11-2 with TRBJ2-5, with TRBD2 matching over 7 bases. The V gene end was trimmed by 0 bases and the J gene end by 4 bases; junction bases not matched to a gene: 8. This CDR3 is built from 16 residues. The V gene's germline CDR1 is SGHAT and CDR2 FQNNGV. The CDR3 DNA is TGTGCCAGCAGCTTAGATTGGGGGGGATACGGAGAGACCCAGTACTTC. Its protein is CASSLDWGGYGETQYF.

The chain links TRBV6-2 or TRBV6-3 to TRBJ2-1; D remains unclear. The CDR3 totals 12 residues. The V and J ends lost 3 bases and 6 bases respectively, with 6 bases between them. The germline gives CDR1 MNHEY, CDR2 SVGEGT. This CDR3 reads CASSYTVNEQFF. CDR3 bases: TGTGCCAGCAGTTATACGGTCAATGAGCAGTTCTTC.

This clonotype came up many times. The V gene is TRBV28, the J gene TRBJ2-1; tentative D call: TRBD1 (5 bases). The length of the CDR3 is 11 residues. The ends were cut back, 6 bases at V and 7 bases at J, with 7 bases in the middle. CDR1 is MDHEN and CDR2 is SYDVKM in the germline V gene. Here the CDR3 DNA reads TGTGCCAGCAGGGGGCCTAATGAGCAGTTCTTC. It yields the protein CASRGPNEQFF.